This T cell receptor (beta chain) was retrieved from a study of T cell responses to AZD1222 COVID-19 vaccine. General study results and limits: At baseline, just five to seven AZD1222 recipients tested seropositive. Clonal diversity was possibly underestimated, and the donors were mostly white British, with more females.

In its sample, this clone was seen once. Its antigen is still unknown. The assay was immunoSEQ multiplex PCR, and TCRdb's table has in-frame clones only and misses some. This sample has 65,000 to 75,000 clones; around 80% occur once, and the top ten carry approximately 47%. This CDR3 has 15 amino acids. Germline CDR1 is LNHDA and CDR2 is SQIVND (reference sequence). The junction had 4 bases not matched to a gene; V was cut back by 2 bases and J by 5 bases. Whether given at about 4 or about 12 weeks, second doses were pooled. Sample: peripheral blood, taken 28 days after the second AZD1222 dose. The J gene is TRBJ2-1, the V gene TRBV19, with TRBD1 identical over 9 bases. This clonotype originated in an adult who received the AZD1222 COVID-19 vaccine. The CDR3 DNA follows: TGTGCCAGTAGTATAACCGGGACAGGGCACAATGAGCAGTTCTTC. The encoded protein is CASSITGTGHNEQFF.